What follows are 11 T cell receptor beta chains derived from one specimen sequenced in a study of patients and donors after allogeneic stem cell transplantation. TCRdb analysed the RT-PCR reads with MiXCR anew, one entry per CDR3 protein. The sample holds around 160,000 distinct CDR3 sequences, 30% seen once. The source material was blood, either unsorted or a sorted T cell fraction (not recorded which). These receptors were taken from a human donor who was either an allogeneic HSCT recipient or a stem cell or donor lymphocyte infusion donor (not recorded which). It is not recorded whose cells these are; they may come from a transplant donor.

V is TRBV28 and J is TRBJ1-5, with 7 bases matching TRBD1. The CDR3 totals 15 residues. Germline-derived CDR1 and CDR2 are MDHEN and SYDVKM. The V segment lost 4 bases and the J segment 5 bases; nucleotides outside the gene matches: 8. The CDR3, as DNA: TGTGCCAGCAGTTCCCCTGGACAGGTTTATCAGCCCCAGCATTTT. Its translation is CASSSPGQVYQPQHF. The variable domain in full, with the rest retrieved from reference TRBV28 and TRBJ1-5, is DVKVTQSSRYLVKRTGEKVFLECVQDMDHENMFWYRQDPGLGLRLIYFSYDVKMKEKGDIPEGYSVSREKKERFSLILESASTNQTSMYLCASSSPGQVYQPQHFGDGTRLSIL.

J is TRBJ1-1 and V is TRBV19; tentative D call: TRBD1 (5 bases). CDR3 length: 14 residues. V was shortened by 3 bases and J by 5 bases, with 13 bases between the two germline ends. Germline V gene data show CDR1 as LNHDA and CDR2 as SQIVND (reference sequence). The CDR3 region is CASSMAGKWTEAFF. CDR3 DNA sequence: TGTGCCAGTAGTATGGCAGGGAAATGGACTGAAGCTTTCTTT.

V is TRBV21-1 and J is TRBJ2-2; no check of the table's D call, TRBD1, against the DNA was made. TRBV21-1 is designated a pseudogene. The CDR3 runs to 17 residues. The CDR3 region has the DNA TGTGCCAGCACCTTAAAGGAAAGGGGGACGAACACCGGGGAGCTGTTTTTT. Residues: CASTLKERGTNTGELFF.

This clonotype was picked up a small number of times. The rearrangement uses TRBV20-1 and TRBJ1-1; D may be TRBD1 (5 bases). The CDR3 loop spans 15 amino acids. Deletions cut 5 bases from V and 4 bases from J, with 20 bases between. Germline loops: CDR1 DFQATT, CDR2 SNEGSKA (reference sequence). CDR3 in DNA: TGCAGTGCTCCACGCCAGGGTGAGTTGGGCACTGAAGCTTTCTTT. Encoded protein: CSAPRQGELGTEAFF.

The chain couples TRBV12-3 or TRBV12-4 to TRBJ2-4; D gene unclear. The V gene lost 3 bases and the J gene lost 9 bases, with 12 bases spanning the gap. CDR3 size: 13 residues. The CDR3 nucleotides are TGTGCCAGCAGTTTTACCAGTGTAGGCATTCAGTACTTC. Encoded protein: CASSFTSVGIQYF.

The chain combines TRBV5-5 with TRBJ1-1; D not certain. There are 12 residues in the CDR3. CDR1 is SGHKS, CDR2 YYEKEE, per germline (reference sequence). Trimming took off 2 bases at V and 13 bases at J, with 15 bases between the two ends. In DNA form, the CDR3 reads TGTGCCAGCAGCTTTCAGGCCAGGAGGGTTTTCTTT. It specifies CASSFQARRVFF.

This clonotype was detected only a few times. The chain links TRBV6-5 to TRBJ1-1; D gene ambiguous. Germline loops: CDR1 MNHEY, CDR2 SVGAGI. V shed 0 bases and J shed 0 bases, with 8 bases lying between them. The CDR3 spans 15 residues. The chain's CDR3 is CASSYSMALNTEAFF. CDR3 in DNA: TGTGCCAGCAGTTACTCGATGGCCTTGAACACTGAAGCTTTCTTT.

This chain connects TRBV7-2 to TRBJ2-3; no firm D call. Between the trimmed V and J ends, which lost 4 bases and 0 bases, there was a span of 8 bases. Germline V gene data show CDR1 as SGHTA and CDR2 as FQGNSA. The CDR3 consists of 14 residues. The CDR3 reads CASSSLSSTDTQYF. CDR3 coding DNA: TGTGCCAGCAGCTCTCTTTCTAGCACAGATACGCAGTATTTT.

The chain has TRBV20-1 and TRBJ1-3; D unresolved. From germline, CDR1 is DFQATT and CDR2 SNEGSKA (reference sequence). V was clipped by 1 base and J by 4 bases, with 14 bases between them. The CDR3 totals 15 residues. CDR3 DNA sequence: TGCAGTGCTAGAGGGGCTGGACGGAAAGGAAACACCATATATTTT. Its translation is CSARGAGRKGNTIYF.

This clonotype has at least ten counts. The CDR3 here is CASRLLAGSSLAKNIQYF. CDR3 DNA sequence: TGTGCCAGCAGACTCCTAGCGGGCTCGAGTCTAGCCAAAAACATTCAGTACTTC. The gene calls are TRBV2 and TRBJ2-4; 8 bases match TRBD2. This CDR3 is built from 18 residues. Germline loops: CDR1 SNHLY, CDR2 FYNNEI. The J segment lost 0 bases and the V segment lost 6 bases, leaving 13 bases of the junction unmatched.

This clonotype was counted between two and nine times. This chain uses TRBV7-9 with TRBJ2-2; 7 nucleotides agree with TRBD2. CDR1 is SEHNR and CDR2 is FQNEAQ in the germline V gene (reference sequence). The V gene end was trimmed by 3 bases and the J gene end by 6 bases; junction bases not matched to a gene: 7. This CDR3 is 15 amino acids long. Here the CDR3 DNA reads TGTGCCAGCAGCTTCAAAGCGGGATGGGCCGGGGAGCTGTTTTTT. Translating gives CASSFKAGWAGELFF.